The present T cell receptor beta chain was sequenced within a study of control samples from healthy donors and cancer patients. V was clipped by 0 bases and J by 8 bases; unmatched bases: 8. Germline V gene sequence: CDR1 MGHRA, CDR2 YSYEKL. This CDR3 comprises 15 residues. Method: immunoSEQ multiplex PCR; TCRdb's copy keeps in-frame clones and lacks some. Here the sample spans roughly 88,000 clones, 91% being singletons. Sequenced sample: blood. This chain uses TRBV4-1 with TRBJ2-3, with TRBD2 matching over 7 bases. This TCR was sampled from a woman aged 25 to 45 in good health. The CDR3 region is CASSQDPLGGGTQYF. The DNA of the CDR3 is TGCGCCAGCAGCCAAGACCCATTGGGGGGGGGTACGCAGTATTTT.